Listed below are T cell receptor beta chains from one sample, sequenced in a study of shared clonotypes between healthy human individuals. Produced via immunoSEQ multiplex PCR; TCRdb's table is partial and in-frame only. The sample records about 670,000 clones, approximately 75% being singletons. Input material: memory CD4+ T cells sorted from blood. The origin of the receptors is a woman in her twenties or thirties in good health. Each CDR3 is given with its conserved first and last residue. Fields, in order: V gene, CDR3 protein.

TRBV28,CASSTEWRATNTGELFF
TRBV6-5,CASSRDIYGYTF
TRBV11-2,CASSSRTEMNTEAFF
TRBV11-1,CASSSLGDPYEQYF
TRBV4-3,CASSQGLWYTF
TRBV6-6,CASTPWGLETQYF
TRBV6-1,CASSDWGQGYQPQHF
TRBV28,CASHDEGPKTQYF
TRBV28,CASMRATYEQYF
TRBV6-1,CASGALLSSGNTIYF
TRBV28,CASSFRRGGRQPQHF
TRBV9,CASSAATGGTDTQYF
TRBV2,CASSEAMRGLQETQYF
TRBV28,CASSSTGTRTDTQYF
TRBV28,CASSWTGVGTDTQYF
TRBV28,CASARSYAYEQYF
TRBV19,CASSIGRDSMNTEAFF
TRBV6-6,CASSIRGGSMNTEAFF
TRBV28,CASSATRAGQIYEQYF
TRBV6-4,CASSLHGFTGELFF
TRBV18,CASSGQGARITEAFF
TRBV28,CASSFPGQGRNGYTF
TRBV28,CASNGYRSYEQYF
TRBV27,CASSPRQGHTGELFF
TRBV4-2,CASSPGKGLAGWEQYF
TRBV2,CASSEAGRVGGYTF
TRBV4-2,CASSPLAGPSYEQYF
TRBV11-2,CASRKEFKQFF
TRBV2,CASSPVSPGIGTEAFF
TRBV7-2,CASSLVAGAGQGEYF
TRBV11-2,CASSWGPNTEAFF
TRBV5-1,CASSLDRGTSGRTDTQYF
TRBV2,CASSALAGVTGELFF
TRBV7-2,CASSPGTISYEQYF
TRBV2,CASREQGLSTDTQYF
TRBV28,CASSITNPIVGYEQYF
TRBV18,CASSPSGGNNEQFF
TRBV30,CAWGTRGGTDTQYF
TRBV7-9,CASSPLGGAGVNGELFF
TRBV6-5,CASRNRPDGTYEQYF
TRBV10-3,CASSGTSEYEQYF
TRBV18,CASSPGENYEQYF
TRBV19,CASSRSASSNEQFF
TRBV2,CASSTGMEYGYTF
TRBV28,CASTPAHGLNSVVKNIQYF
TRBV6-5,CASSDGAGNTIYF
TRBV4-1,CASSRLYNTGTNEKLFF
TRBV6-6,CASSLGQENTEAFF
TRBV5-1,CASSFNGRAGDTQYF
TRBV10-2,CASRSRDREENEKLFF
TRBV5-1,CASSLGGYTTDTQYF